This section outlines one T cell receptor beta chain sequence together with its context. Assay: immunoSEQ multiplex PCR; the TCRdb copy retains only in-frame clones and omits some. The table has roughly 100,000 clones, approximately 90% seen once. This sample is part of a study of blood T cell repertoires in COVID-19. Germline V gene data show CDR1 as MNHEY and CDR2 as SVGEGT. V was trimmed by 2 bases and J by 7 bases, leaving 17 bases between them. This CDR3 has 15 residues. Patients of the Seattle cohort, enrolled during active infection, were followed longitudinally. The chain uses TRBV6-2 or TRBV6-3 and TRBJ2-5, with D possibly TRBD2 on 6 matching bases. This clonotype was obtained from a woman aged 45 to 65 with COVID-19, enrolled during active disease. Source material: peripheral blood. The CDR3 nucleotides are TGTGCCAGCAGTTACCCGACTTGGGGGGAAGGGACCCAGTACTTC. It is translated as CASSYPTWGEGTQYF.